Sequencing of this TCR beta chain was carried out in a study of CD8 T cells in Susac syndrome. This clonotype appeared once. cDNA came from about 0.5 to 1 ug RNA primed by random hexamers. Across 54 Vbeta and 13 Jbeta, immunoSEQ multiplex PCR amplified TCR beta CDR3. In TCRdb, the immunoSEQ multiplex PCR reads were re-called with MiXCR into one record per CDR3 protein. There are about 120,000 distinct CDR3 sequences in the sample; approximately 93% occur only once, and about 0.096% lies in the top ten. The CDR3 is 17 residues long. Trimming stripped 0 bases from V and 0 bases from J, with 11 bases between. The germline CDR1 and CDR2 sequences are MNHEY and SVGEGT. High-throughput TCR beta sequencing covered peripheral CD8+ and CD4+ T cells. Negative magnetic isolation gave CD8+ and CD4+ cells; FACS enriched CD8+ TEMRA.

V usage is TRBV6-2 or TRBV6-3 and J usage is TRBJ2-2; D may be TRBD1 or TRBD2 (5 bases each). The sequence was obtained from a human donor with multiple sclerosis. Sequenced sample: CD4+ T cells from PBMCs. DNA for the CDR3: TGTGCCAGCAGTTACTCGTTGAGGGGCCCGAACACCGGGGAGCTGTTTTTT. Translating it yields CASSYSLRGPNTGELFF.